The 3 T cell receptor beta chains reported below all come from one sample, sequenced in a study of blood T cells in healthy people across ages. The second PCR ran roughly 6 to 11 cycles with a sample-barcoded 5' primer and J-beta primers. TCRdb re-called the 5' RACE reads with MiXCR, one entry per CDR3 protein. The data contain 910,000 or so distinct CDR3 sequences, just over 50% of them singletons. Source material: blood. The receptors originated from a woman in her sixties or seventies in good health.

This clonotype has more than one count but fewer than ten. The rearrangement joins TRBV29-1 to TRBJ1-2; D gene ambiguous. CDR1 is SQVTM and CDR2 is ANQGSEA in the germline V gene. The V and J ends lost 4 bases and 7 bases respectively, with 13 bases between them. This CDR3 is built from 12 residues. The CDR3 nucleotides are TGCAGCGTTGTGCGGCAGTCTTCTGGCTACACCTTC. This sequence encodes CSVVRQSSGYTF.

V and J are TRBV20-1 and TRBJ2-5, with D hard to call. The CDR3 is 14 amino acids. Germline V gene lookup returns CDR1 DFQATT and CDR2 SNEGSKA (reference sequence). V lost 4 bases to trimming and J lost 5 bases, with 17 bases between them. CDR3 DNA sequence: TGCAGTGCTATTAGGTCCTCAAGGGCGGAGACCCAGTACTTC. Protein sequence: CSAIRSSRAETQYF.

The rearrangement links TRBV6-2 or TRBV6-3 to TRBJ2-7; D is unclear. V lost 8 bases to trimming and J lost 3 bases, with 17 bases between them. The CDR3 consists of 14 residues. Looked up from germline, CDR1 is MNHEY and CDR2 is SVGEGT. In nucleotides, the CDR3 is TGTGCCAGCGGCACTAACCGGGCCTACTACGAGCAGTACTTC. Encoded protein: CASGTNRAYYEQYF.